This T cell receptor (beta chain) was sequenced in a study of Ad26.COV2.S vaccination and SARS-CoV-2 variants (TCRdb year 2021). Regarding the study in general: Vaccine-arm donors came from COV1001, a multicentre, randomized, double-blind, placebo-controlled phase I-IIa trial of Ad26.COV2.S in healthy adults. Participants in the trial were split at random into five groups of five each, receiving low-dose or high-dose Ad26.COV2.S once or twice, or else placebo on both occasions. Dosing of Ad26.COV2.S was intramuscular, at either 5x10^10 or 1x10^11 viral particles, delivered as one shot or as two shots spaced 56 days apart. Investigators remained blinded to trial group allocation during experiments and outcome assessment. The specificity and breadth of SARS-CoV-2-reactive T cell receptors after Ad26.COV2.S vaccination were assessed by TCRbeta repertoire sequencing. A total of approximately 30 samples were included in the TCR-sequenced set, comprising around 19 Ad26.COV2.S vaccine recipients, 5 placebo recipients and 8 SARS-CoV-2 convalescent individuals.

This clone was counted between two and nine times. Which antigen it targets is not known. No qualities accompany the bases; no much larger clone lies one base away. The treatment or condition label here, explained by the study, means: some 20 received Ad26.COV2.S at low or high dose, single or two shots; a few received placebo; per-sample allocation not given. Repertoires of vaccine and placebo recipients were sequenced from samples collected on day 63 after the first injection. Cohort 1b enrolled some 25 adults aged 18-55 years at a single site in Boston, USA, between 29 July and 7 August 2020. Ad26.COV2.S was a replication-incompetent adenovirus type 26 vector expressing a prefusion-stabilized SARS-CoV-2 spike protein from the original Wuhan strain. The immunoSEQ Assay was used to sequence TCRbeta CDR3 regions. After extraction, genomic DNA underwent amplification by bias-controlled multiplex PCR, followed by high-throughput sequencing. The authors' analysis ran thus. Collapsing and filtering of sequences were performed to quantify the absolute abundance of each unique TCRbeta CDR3 region. T cell fraction was estimated by normalization of TCRbeta template counts to usable DNA, with usable DNA being measured through amplification of reference genes present in all nucleated cells. Repertoire TCRs were annotated as SARS-CoV-2-specific when V gene, CDR3 amino acid sequence and J gene were exactly matched to a known reactive TCR set. The reference SARS-CoV-2 TCR set was derived from MIRA and filtered for enrichment in COVID-19-positive ImmuneCODE repertoires, a step that removed public or cross-reactive TCRs. Based on the MIRA antigens, annotated TCRs were further analysed at the level of specific ORF or position within ORF. Breadth was defined as the number of annotated unique rearrangements divided by the total number of unique productive rearrangements, and depth was defined as the summed frequency of the annotated unique rearrangements. TCR breadth was compared between groups using two-sided Wilcoxon rank-sum tests. TCRdb mirrors the immuneACCESS table, restricted to in-frame sequences. Some clones are absent from its copies; in checked studies, under half trace to an unresolved V gene, and the reason for the others is unknown. V and J calls and clone size follow that table, whereas D and trimming were derived from the DNA. This sample holds about 680,000 clones; around 90% were observed only once. The ten top clones hold around 1.4% of the sample.

What the authors observed across the whole study: Non-spike TCR breadth was comparable between vaccine and placebo recipients, consistent with the vaccine containing only spike. Higher spike-specific TCR breadth was observed in Ad26.COV2.S recipients than in placebo recipients (P = 0.0014). After vaccination, substantial breadth of spike-specific CD8+ and CD4+ T cell responses was reported. According to the authors, total T cell responses may have been underestimated by the TCR breadth and depth analyses. The study was not powered for comparison of responses between vaccine doses or regimens.

The germline ends are 3 bases apart after V is trimmed by 0 bases and J by 2 bases. The CDR3, from cysteine to phenylalanine, totals 13 residues. Solely the CDR3 DNA is kept, with 39 bases framed from the first base. CDR1 and CDR2 are drawn from the germline V gene (reference sequence): LNHNV, YYDKDF. The TCR originated in a person between 18 and 60 years old who received the Ad26.COV2.S COVID-19 vaccine or a placebo. Material: peripheral blood, obtained in a trial of Ad26.COV2.S vaccine versus placebo. The receptor chain draws on TRBV15 and TRBJ2-3; the D gene assignment is ambiguous. The DNA reads TGTGCCACCAGCAGAGATTTCACAGATACGCAGTATTTT. This translates into CATSRDFTDTQYF.